A selection of T cell receptor beta chains follows, all from one sample in a study of tumor-infiltrating lymphocytes in localized non-small cell lung cancer. Assay: immunoSEQ multiplex PCR; the TCRdb copy retains only in-frame clones and omits some. The repertoire holds 15,000 to 20,000 clones, with more than 40% as singletons. The sequencing sample was made of lung tumor tissue. Receptors were obtained from a human donor with non-small cell lung cancer. Both conserved end residues are part of each CDR3. A D gene is named only where the DNA matches it firmly. A clone size is listed for some rows: how often the clone was seen (once, few, many), or a class if it is expanded.

>TRBD2|TRBV29-1|TRBJ2-5|few
TGCAGCGTTAGCGGGGGGGCCGGTGGGGAGACCCAGTACTTC
CSVSGGAGGETQYF
>-|TRBV28|TRBJ2-7|-
TGTGCCAGCAGTGACCGGGGACTGTCCTCCTACGAGCAGTACTTC
CASSDRGLSSYEQYF
>-|TRBV27|TRBJ2-1|-
TGTGCCAGCAGCTTAGAGAGTGTACACAATGAGCAGTTCTTC
CASSLESVHNEQFF
>TRBD2|TRBV27|TRBJ2-2|few
TGTGCCAGCAGTTTCCCCGGAAATAGCGGGGGGAGCACCGGGGAGCTGTTTTTT
CASSFPGNSGGSTGELFF
>TRBD1|TRBV7-7|TRBJ2-1|-
TGTGCTAGCAGCCGGGACAGGGATATAGGTGAGCAGTTCTTC
CASSRDRDIGEQFF
>-|TRBV5-1|TRBJ1-5|-
TGCGCCAGCAGCCAAGGAGGGGACGGTCAGCCCCAGCATTTT
CASSQGGDGQPQHF
>TRBD2|TRBV5-8|TRBJ2-1|few
TGTGCCAGCAGCATTGGACTAGCGTACAATGAGCAGTTCTTC
CASSIGLAYNEQFF
>-|TRBV5-1|TRBJ1-6|-
TGCGCCAGCAGCCACGCCCTAGCCCTAGGTTCACCCCTCCACTTT
CASSHALALGSPLHF
>TRBD1|TRBV27|TRBJ1-2|-
TGTGCCAGCAGTCCCGGACAGGGGATGGTCTATGGCTACACCTTC
CASSPGQGMVYGYTF
>-|TRBV4-2|TRBJ2-7|-
TGTGCCAGCAGCCAAGATTGGGTGCGCGCGAACGAGCAGTACTTC
CASSQDWVRANEQYF
>TRBD2|TRBV6-4|TRBJ2-7|-
TGTGCCAGCAGAGAGACTAGCGGGGTCTACGAGCAGTACTTC
CASRETSGVYEQYF
>-|TRBV5-5|TRBJ1-2|-
TGTGCCAGCAACGCAGGGCCCAATGGCTACACCTTC
CASNAGPNGYTF
>-|TRBV2|TRBJ1-5|-
TGTGCCAGCAGAGATAGACTGCAAGGGAATAGCAATCAGCCCCAGCATTTT
CASRDRLQGNSNQPQHF
>TRBD1|TRBV9|TRBJ2-2|many
TGTGCCAGCAGCGTAGGAGGCTGGACAGGGAACACCGGGGAGCTGTTTTTT
CASSVGGWTGNTGELFF
>-|TRBV28|TRBJ2-1|-
TGTGCCAGCAGTTTAGGGGGGGCTAGCTCGGTCGGTGAGCAGTTCTTC
CASSLGGASSVGEQFF